One sample yielded the 18 T cell receptor beta chains listed below, sequenced in a study of chemoradiotherapy in HPV16-positive cancers (dated by TCRdb to between 2021 and 2024). Library creation used the immunoSEQ multiplex PCR assay. TCRdb mirrors the immuneACCESS table, restricted to in-frame sequences. Some clones are absent from its copies; in checked studies, under half trace to an unresolved V gene, and the reason for the others is unknown. The table for this sample lists approximately 52,000 clones; 90% of them were counted only once. The top ten clones comprise 3% to 4% of the sample. The specimen comprised blood, sampled from a patient who underwent chemoradiotherapy. Source of these receptors: a human donor with HPV-associated anogenital cancer.

The V and J genes are TRBV11-3 and TRBJ1-1; 8 bases map to TRBD1. The V gene end was trimmed by 4 bases and the J gene end by 5 bases; junction bases not matched to a gene: 3. The germline V gene encodes CDR1 SGHNT and CDR2 YENEEA. The CDR3 runs 13 residues. CDR3 nucleotide sequence: TGTGCCAGCAGCTCGGACAGGGAAACTGAAGCTTTCTTT. Translated, it gives CASSSDRETEAFF.

The V and J genes are TRBV5-1 and TRBJ2-1; a possible D gene is TRBD2 (5 bases). Trimming removed 7 bases from V and 2 bases from J, with 16 bases in between. Germline-derived CDR1 and CDR2 are SGHRS and YFSETQ. The CDR3 is 15 residues long. DNA for the CDR3: TGCGCCAGCGAATCAGAGGGAGTCGCCTACAATGAGCAGTTCTTC. Protein: CASESEGVAYNEQFF.

The chain couples TRBV15 to TRBJ1-2; TRBD1 matches 8 bases. V shed 3 bases and J 5 bases; nucleotides not matched to a gene: 5. This CDR3 has 14 residues. From germline, CDR1 is LNHNV and CDR2 YYDKDF (reference sequence). The DNA of the CDR3 is TGTGCCACCAGCAGGGCAGGGGGCAGGTATGGCTACACCTTC. Protein: CATSRAGGRYGYTF.

The V and J genes are TRBV30 and TRBJ1-5, with unresolved D. V shed 4 bases and J shed 0 bases, with 7 bases lying between them. The CDR3 has 13 amino acids. CDR1 and CDR2 from the germline V gene are GTSNPN and SVGIG (reference sequence). This CDR3 is CAWNRYSNQPQHF. CDR3 coding DNA: TGTGCCTGGAACAGATATAGCAATCAGCCCCAGCATTTT.

The chain has TRBV18 and TRBJ1-3; 9 bases line up with TRBD1. The CDR3 is made up of 17 amino acids. The germline V gene encodes CDR1 KGHSH and CDR2 LQKENI. V was clipped by 4 bases and J by 1 base; unmatched bases: 8. The CDR3, as DNA: TGTGCCAGCTCACTCCTGACAGGGGGTACGTCTGGAAACACCATATATTTT. It yields the protein CASSLLTGGTSGNTIYF.

A note on this clone: A much larger clone sits a single nucleotide away, making a read error possible. This chain links TRBV30 with TRBJ1-6, with a weak D call TRBD1 (5 bases). V lost 3 bases to trimming and J lost 11 bases, with 23 bases between them. This CDR3 contains 16 residues. Germline-derived CDR1 and CDR2 are GTSNPN and SVGIG (reference sequence). The CDR3 DNA sequence: TGTGCCTGGAGCCTGACCGGGTTTTCTTCGGGGGCACCCCTCCACTTT. As protein: CAWSLTGFSSGAPLHF.

This chain joins TRBV4-3 and TRBJ1-1; the D is unclear. Deletions cut 5 bases from V and 3 bases from J, with 13 bases between. Germline CDR1 reads LGHNA; CDR2 reads YSLEER. The CDR3 totals 14 residues. CDR3 in amino acids: CASSSPKLDTEAFF. CDR3 nucleotide sequence: TGCGCCAGCAGCTCTCCTAAGTTAGACACTGAAGCTTTCTTT.

V and J are TRBV7-9 and TRBJ2-4; 7 bases match TRBD1. The germline gives CDR1 SEHNR, CDR2 FQNEAQ (reference sequence). CDR3 size: 17 residues. V was pared by 1 base and J by 4 bases, with 10 bases of the junction left unmatched. The CDR3 coding sequence is TGTGCCAGCAGCTTAGGAGCCGGGACAGAACTGAAAAACATTCAGTACTTC. This encodes CASSLGAGTELKNIQYF.

This chain joins TRBV7-2 and TRBJ1-6; a possible D gene is TRBD1 (6 bases). The germline V and J ends were trimmed by 9 bases and 2 bases, with 17 bases remaining between them. Germline loops: CDR1 SGHTA, CDR2 FQGNSA. The CDR3 sequence is 16 residues long. CDR3 sequence reads: CASQATGRPYNSPLHF. In nucleotides, the CDR3 is TGTGCCAGTCAAGCTACAGGGAGGCCCTATAATTCACCCCTCCACTTT.

CDR3 amino acids: CASSPGGAQLEQYF. As DNA, the CDR3 is TGTGCCAGCAGCCCGGGGGGGGCCCAATTGGAGCAGTACTTC. The rearrangement uses TRBV7-2 and TRBJ2-7, with 8 nucleotides matching TRBD2. Per the germline V gene, CDR1 is SGHTA and CDR2 is FQGNSA. This CDR3 has 14 amino acids. The V segment lost 5 bases and the J segment 7 bases; nucleotides outside the gene matches: 10.

The chain links TRBV19 to TRBJ2-5; no clear D gene. Trimming cost V 1 base and J 1 base, with 4 bases left between them. The CDR3 runs to 13 residues. CDR1 and CDR2 (germline): LNHDA, SQIVND (reference sequence). The CDR3 nucleotides are TGTGCCAGTAGTATAGTCACCCAAGAGACCCAGTACTTC. It codes for CASSIVTQETQYF.

The genes are TRBV7-2 and TRBJ2-7; 10 positions match TRBD1. This CDR3 has 14 residues. Germline values: CDR1 SGHTA, CDR2 FQGNSA. The trim removed 4 bases at V and 5 bases at J, leaving 5 bases unmatched. The CDR3 DNA follows: TGTGCCAGCAGCTCTCGGACAGGGGGTAACGAGCAGTACTTC. Protein product: CASSSRTGGNEQYF.

This clone was observed a single time. The chain recombines TRBV7-9 with TRBJ1-1, with D hard to call. CDR3 size: 16 residues. Between the trimmed V and J ends, which lost 5 bases and 0 bases, there was a span of 16 bases. The germline V gene has CDR1 SEHNR and CDR2 FQNEAQ (reference sequence). The CDR3 bases are TGTGCCAGCAGCCGCCCAGGCGGCCTCATGAACACTGAAGCTTTCTTT. Translating gives CASSRPGGLMNTEAFF.

The chain has TRBV19 and TRBJ2-3, with 12 bases that match TRBD2. The V segment lost 2 bases and the J segment 3 bases; nucleotides outside the gene matches: 3. There are 16 residues in the CDR3. Germline assignment: CDR1 LNHDA and CDR2 SQIVND (reference sequence). The CDR3 protein is CASSIHGTSGTDTQYF. CDR3 in DNA: TGTGCCAGTAGTATACATGGGACTAGCGGGACAGATACGCAGTATTTT.

The gene calls are TRBV12-5 and TRBJ2-3; 7 nucleotides line up with TRBD1. V shed 7 bases and J 5 bases; nucleotides not matched to a gene: 9. This CDR3 contains 14 residues. Germline V gives CDR1 LGHNT, CDR2 FRNRAP. The CDR3 DNA sequence: TGTGCTAGTGACGAGGGGACAGCCTTAGATACGCAGTATTTT. It specifies CASDEGTALDTQYF.

The chain couples TRBV6-5 to TRBJ1-2; D unresolved. Germline CDR1 MNHEY, CDR2 SVGAGI. V lost 0 bases and J 8 bases, leaving 13 bases between the germline ends. There are 14 residues in the CDR3. The CDR3 coding sequence is TGTGCCAGCAGTTACTCGGAAGGTGCTGGGGGCTACACCTTC. It codes for CASSYSEGAGGYTF.

The chain is built from TRBV5-1 and TRBJ2-7; no firm D call. V lost 2 bases and J lost 1, with 13 bases in between. The CDR3 runs 15 residues. CDR1 is SGHRS, CDR2 YFSETQ, per germline. Written as DNA, the CDR3 is TGCGCCAGCAGCTTTGACGATGGGTTTTCCTACGAGCAGTACTTC. Protein: CASSFDDGFSYEQYF.

The chain combines TRBV30 with TRBJ2-3, with TRBD2 matching 8 bases. This CDR3 is built from 14 residues. Looked up from germline, CDR1 is GTSNPN and CDR2 is SVGIG (reference sequence). V lost 4 bases, J lost 6 bases, and 9 bases stayed unmatched. DNA of the CDR3: TGTGCCTGGACCCTAAGCGGGGGTTGGGATACGCAGTATTTT. Translated: CAWTLSGGWDTQYF.